The clone carrying this TCR beta chain has more than one count but fewer than ten. What it binds is not known. Germline assignment: CDR1 LNHDA and CDR2 SQIVND (reference sequence). Trimming took 7 bases from V and 1 from J, leaving 10 bases between them. The CDR3 consists of 13 residues. This specimen comes from a study of T cells in Graves' hyperthyroidism and ophthalmopathy. Regarding the study as a whole: Most thyroid clonotypes that were expanded above 0.001 also turned up in blood.

Amplified TCR beta CDR3 regions came from RNA transcripts. During a first-round RT-PCR of the TCR CDR3, the HTBI primer set was used. One entry per CDR3 protein results from TCRdb running MiXCR on the multiplex PCR reads. The sample includes about 560,000 distinct CDR3 sequences, more than 15% seen only once; the top ten take under 7.5%. The sample comprised blood. The TCR was taken from a woman between 25 and 40 years old with Graves' hyperthyroidism. V usage is TRBV19 and J usage is TRBJ1-1; a possible D gene is TRBD1 (6 bases). Here the CDR3 DNA reads TGTGCCAGTATCTCAGGGGCGAACACTGAAGCTTTCTTT. As protein: CASISGANTEAFF. The variable domain in full, completed from reference TRBV19 and TRBJ1-1, reads DGGITQSPKYLFRKEGQNVTLSCEQNLNHDAMYWYRQDPGQGLRLIYYSQIVNDFQKGDIAEGYSVSREKKESFPLTVTSAQKNPTAFYLCASISGANTEAFFGQGTRLTVV.